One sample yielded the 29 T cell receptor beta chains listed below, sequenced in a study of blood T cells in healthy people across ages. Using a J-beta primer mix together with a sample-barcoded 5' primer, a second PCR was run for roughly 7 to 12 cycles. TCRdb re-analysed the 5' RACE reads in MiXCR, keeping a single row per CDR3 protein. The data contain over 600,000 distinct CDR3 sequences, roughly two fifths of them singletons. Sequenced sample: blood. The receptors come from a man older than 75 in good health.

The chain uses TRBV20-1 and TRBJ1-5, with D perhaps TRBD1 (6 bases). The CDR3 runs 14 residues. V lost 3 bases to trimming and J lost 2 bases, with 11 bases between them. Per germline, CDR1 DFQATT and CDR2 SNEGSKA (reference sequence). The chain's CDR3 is CSAREGGGNQPQHF. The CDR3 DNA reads TGCAGTGCTAGGGAGGGGGGGGGCAATCAGCCCCAGCATTTT.

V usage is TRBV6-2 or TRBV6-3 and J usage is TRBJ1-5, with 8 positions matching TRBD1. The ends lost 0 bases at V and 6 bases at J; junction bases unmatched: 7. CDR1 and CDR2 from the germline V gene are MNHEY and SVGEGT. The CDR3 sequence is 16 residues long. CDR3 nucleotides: TGTGCCAGCAGTTACTCCCGACAGGGGAAGAGTCAGCCCCAGCATTTT. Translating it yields CASSYSRQGKSQPQHF.

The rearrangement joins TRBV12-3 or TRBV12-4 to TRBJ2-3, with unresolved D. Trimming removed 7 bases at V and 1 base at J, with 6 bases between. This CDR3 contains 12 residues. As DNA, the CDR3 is TGTGCCAGCAACTCCCGCACAGATACGCAGTATTTT. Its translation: CASNSRTDTQYF.

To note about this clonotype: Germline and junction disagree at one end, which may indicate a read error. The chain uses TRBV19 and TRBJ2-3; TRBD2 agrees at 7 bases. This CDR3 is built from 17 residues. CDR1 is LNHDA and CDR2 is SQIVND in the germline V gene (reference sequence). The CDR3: CASSRRRASGRTDTRYF. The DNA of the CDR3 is TGTGCCAGTAGTCGGAGGAGGGCTAGCGGCCGCACAGATACGCGGTATTTT.

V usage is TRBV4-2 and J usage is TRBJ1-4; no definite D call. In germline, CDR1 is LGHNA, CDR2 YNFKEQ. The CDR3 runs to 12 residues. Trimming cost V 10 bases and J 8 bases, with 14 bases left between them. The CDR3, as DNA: TGTGCCACCTCGGACCTTGGGGAAAAACTGTTTTTT. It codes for CATSDLGEKLFF.

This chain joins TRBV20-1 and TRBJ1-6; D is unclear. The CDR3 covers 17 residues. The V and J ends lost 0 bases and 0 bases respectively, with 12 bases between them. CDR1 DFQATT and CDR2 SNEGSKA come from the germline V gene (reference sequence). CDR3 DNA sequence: TGCAGTGCTAGAGATGGACGGTCGAGCTCCTATAATTCACCCCTCCACTTT. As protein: CSARDGRSSSYNSPLHF.

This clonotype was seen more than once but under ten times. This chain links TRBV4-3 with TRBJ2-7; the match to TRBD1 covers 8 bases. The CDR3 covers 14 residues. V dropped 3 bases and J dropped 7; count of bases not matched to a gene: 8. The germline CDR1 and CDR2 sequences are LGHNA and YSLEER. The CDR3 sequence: CASSQADRGWEQYF. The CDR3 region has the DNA TGCGCCAGCAGCCAGGCTGACAGGGGATGGGAGCAGTACTTC.

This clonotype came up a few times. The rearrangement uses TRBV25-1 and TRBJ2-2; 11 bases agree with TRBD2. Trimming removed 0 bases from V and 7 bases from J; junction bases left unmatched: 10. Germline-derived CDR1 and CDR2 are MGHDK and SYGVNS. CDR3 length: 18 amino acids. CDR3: CASSEYISTSGRNGELFF. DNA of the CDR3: TGTGCCAGCAGTGAATATATTTCTACTAGCGGGAGAAACGGGGAGCTGTTTTTT. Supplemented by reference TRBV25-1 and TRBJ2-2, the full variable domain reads EADIYQTPRYLVIGTGKKITLECSQTMGHDKMYWYQQDPGMELHLIHYSYGVNSTEKGDLSSESTVSRIRTEHFPLTLESARPSHTSQYLCASSEYISTSGRNGELFFGEGSRLTVL.

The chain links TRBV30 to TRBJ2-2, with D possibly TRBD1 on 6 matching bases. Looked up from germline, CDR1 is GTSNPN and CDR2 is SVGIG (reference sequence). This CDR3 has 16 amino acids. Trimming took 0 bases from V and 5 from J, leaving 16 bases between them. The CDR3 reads CAWSVSHRDLTGELFF. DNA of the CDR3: TGTGCCTGGAGTGTATCCCACAGGGATCTAACCGGGGAGCTGTTTTTT.

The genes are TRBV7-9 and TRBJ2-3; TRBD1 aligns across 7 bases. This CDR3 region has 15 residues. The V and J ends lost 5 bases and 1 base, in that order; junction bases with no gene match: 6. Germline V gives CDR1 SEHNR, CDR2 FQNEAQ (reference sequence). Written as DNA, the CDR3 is TGTGCCAGCAGCCACCCGACAGGGCGCACAGATACGCAGTATTTT. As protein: CASSHPTGRTDTQYF.

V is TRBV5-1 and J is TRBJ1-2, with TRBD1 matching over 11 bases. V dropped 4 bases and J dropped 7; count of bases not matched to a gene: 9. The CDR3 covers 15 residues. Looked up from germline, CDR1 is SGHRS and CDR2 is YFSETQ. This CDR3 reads CASSLRTGGLSGYTF. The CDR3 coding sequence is TGCGCCAGCAGCCTCCGGACAGGGGGCTTAAGTGGCTACACCTTC.

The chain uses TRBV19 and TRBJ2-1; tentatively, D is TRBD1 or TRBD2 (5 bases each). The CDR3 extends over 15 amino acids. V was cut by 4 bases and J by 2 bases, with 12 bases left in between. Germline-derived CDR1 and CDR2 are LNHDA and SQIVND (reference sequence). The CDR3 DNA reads TGTGCCAGTAGTAGCACGGGACCGCCCTACAATGAGCAGTTCTTC. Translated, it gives CASSSTGPPYNEQFF.

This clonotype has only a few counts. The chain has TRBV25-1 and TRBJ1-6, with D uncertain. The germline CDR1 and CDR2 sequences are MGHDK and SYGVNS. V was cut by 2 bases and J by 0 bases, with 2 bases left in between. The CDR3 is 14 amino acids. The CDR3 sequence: CASSEASYNSPLHF. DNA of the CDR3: TGTGCCAGCAGTGAAGCCTCCTATAATTCACCCCTCCACTTT.

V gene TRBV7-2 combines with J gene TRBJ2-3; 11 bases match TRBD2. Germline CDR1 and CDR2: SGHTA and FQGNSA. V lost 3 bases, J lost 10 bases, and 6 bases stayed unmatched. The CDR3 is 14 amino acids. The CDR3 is CASSLGSGGDAQYF. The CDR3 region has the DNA TGTGCCAGCAGCTTGGGTAGCGGGGGGGATGCGCAGTATTTT. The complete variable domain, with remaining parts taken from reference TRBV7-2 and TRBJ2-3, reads GAGVSQSPSNKVTEKGKDVELRCDPISGHTALYWYRQSLGQGLEFLIYFQGNSAPDKSGLPSDRFSAERTGGSVSTLTIQRTQQEDSAVYLCASSLGSGGDAQYFGPGTRLTVL.

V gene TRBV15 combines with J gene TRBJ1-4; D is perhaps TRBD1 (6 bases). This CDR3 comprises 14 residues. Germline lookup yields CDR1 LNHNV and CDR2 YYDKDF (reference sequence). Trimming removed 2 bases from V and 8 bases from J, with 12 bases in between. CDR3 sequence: CATSRIFQGEKLFF. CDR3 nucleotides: TGTGCCACCAGCAGAATATTTCAGGGGGAAAAACTGTTTTTT.

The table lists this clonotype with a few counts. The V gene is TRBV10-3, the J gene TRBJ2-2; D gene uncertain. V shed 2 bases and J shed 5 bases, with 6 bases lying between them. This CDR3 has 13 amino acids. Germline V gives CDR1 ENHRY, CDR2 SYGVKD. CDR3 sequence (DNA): TGTGCCATCAGTGAGAGGGAAACCGGGGAGCTGTTTTTT. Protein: CAISERETGELFF.

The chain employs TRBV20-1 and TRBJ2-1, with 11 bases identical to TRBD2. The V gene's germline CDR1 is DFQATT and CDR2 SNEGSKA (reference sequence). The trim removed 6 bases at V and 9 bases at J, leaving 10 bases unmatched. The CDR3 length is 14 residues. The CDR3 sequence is CSAVIAGGLSEQFF. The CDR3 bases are TGCAGTGCCGTAATAGCGGGAGGGCTTAGTGAGCAGTTCTTC.

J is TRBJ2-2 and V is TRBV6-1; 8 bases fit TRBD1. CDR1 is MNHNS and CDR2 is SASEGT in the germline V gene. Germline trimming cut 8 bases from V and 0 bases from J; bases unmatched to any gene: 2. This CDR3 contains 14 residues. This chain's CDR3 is CASWGQANTGELFF. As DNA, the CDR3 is TGTGCCAGCTGGGGACAGGCGAACACCGGGGAGCTGTTTTTT.

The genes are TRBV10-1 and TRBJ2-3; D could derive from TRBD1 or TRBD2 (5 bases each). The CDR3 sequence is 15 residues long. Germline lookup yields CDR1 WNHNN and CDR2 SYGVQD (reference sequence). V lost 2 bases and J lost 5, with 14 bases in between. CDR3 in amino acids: CASSERGAGGDTQYF. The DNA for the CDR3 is TGCGCCAGCAGTGAGAGAGGGGCAGGTGGAGATACGCAGTATTTT.

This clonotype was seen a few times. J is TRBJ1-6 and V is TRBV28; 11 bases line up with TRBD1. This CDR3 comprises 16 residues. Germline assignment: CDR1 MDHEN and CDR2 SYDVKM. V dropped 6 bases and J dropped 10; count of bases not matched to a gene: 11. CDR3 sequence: CASRTGQGAFLSPLHF. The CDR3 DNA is TGTGCCAGCAGAACCGGACAGGGGGCTTTTTTATCACCCCTCCACTTT. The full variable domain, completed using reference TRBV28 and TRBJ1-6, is DVKVTQSSRYLVKRTGEKVFLECVQDMDHENMFWYRQDPGLGLRLIYFSYDVKMKEKGDIPEGYSVSREKKERFSLILESASTNQTSMYLCASRTGQGAFLSPLHFGNGTRLTVT.

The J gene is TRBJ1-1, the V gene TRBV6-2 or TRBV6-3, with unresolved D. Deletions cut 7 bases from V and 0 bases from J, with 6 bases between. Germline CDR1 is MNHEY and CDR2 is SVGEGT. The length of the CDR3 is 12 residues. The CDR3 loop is CASTGVNTEAFF. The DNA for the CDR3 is TGTGCCAGCACCGGAGTGAACACTGAAGCTTTCTTT.

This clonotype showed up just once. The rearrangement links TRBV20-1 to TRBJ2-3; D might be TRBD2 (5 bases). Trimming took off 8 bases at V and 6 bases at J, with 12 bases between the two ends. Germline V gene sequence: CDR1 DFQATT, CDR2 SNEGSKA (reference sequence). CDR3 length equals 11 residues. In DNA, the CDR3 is TGCAGTACCGGACTGCGGGATACGCAGTATTTT. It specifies CSTGLRDTQYF.

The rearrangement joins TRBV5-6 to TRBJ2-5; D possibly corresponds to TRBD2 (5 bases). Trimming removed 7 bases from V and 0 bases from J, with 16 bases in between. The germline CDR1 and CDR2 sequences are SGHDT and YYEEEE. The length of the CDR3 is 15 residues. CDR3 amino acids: CASLIRNGDQETQYF. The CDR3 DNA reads TGTGCCAGCCTGATCCGTAACGGGGACCAAGAGACCCAGTACTTC.

The DNA of the CDR3 is TGTGCCAGCAGGAGTGTGGGACTAGCGGGTGAAGCGAGGGACGAGCAGTACTTC. Amino acids: CASRSVGLAGEARDEQYF. The rearrangement links TRBV2 to TRBJ2-7, with 12 bases lining up with TRBD2. The ends lost 6 bases at V and 5 bases at J; junction bases unmatched: 17. Germline assignment: CDR1 SNHLY and CDR2 FYNNEI. CDR3 size: 18 residues.

The CDR3 DNA is TGTGCCAGCAGTTACGCAGGGGGGGTTCAGCCCCAGCATTTT. Amino acids: CASSYAGGVQPQHF. The chain links TRBV6-2 or TRBV6-3 to TRBJ1-5; TRBD1 aligns across 7 bases. CDR1 is MNHEY and CDR2 is SVGEGT in the germline V gene. CDR3 size: 14 residues. The V gene end was trimmed by 2 bases and the J gene end by 6 bases; junction bases not matched to a gene: 4.

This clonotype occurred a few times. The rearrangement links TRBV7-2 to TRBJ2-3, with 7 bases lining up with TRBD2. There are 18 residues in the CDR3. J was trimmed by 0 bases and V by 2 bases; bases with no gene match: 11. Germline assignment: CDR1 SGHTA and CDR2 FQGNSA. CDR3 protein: CASSLMPQRGPSTDTQYF. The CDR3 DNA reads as TGTGCCAGCAGCTTAATGCCCCAGCGGGGCCCTAGCACAGATACGCAGTATTTT. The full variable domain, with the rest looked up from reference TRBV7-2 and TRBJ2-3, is GAGVSQSPSNKVTEKGKDVELRCDPISGHTALYWYRQSLGQGLEFLIYFQGNSAPDKSGLPSDRFSAERTGGSVSTLTIQRTQQEDSAVYLCASSLMPQRGPSTDTQYFGPGTRLTVL.

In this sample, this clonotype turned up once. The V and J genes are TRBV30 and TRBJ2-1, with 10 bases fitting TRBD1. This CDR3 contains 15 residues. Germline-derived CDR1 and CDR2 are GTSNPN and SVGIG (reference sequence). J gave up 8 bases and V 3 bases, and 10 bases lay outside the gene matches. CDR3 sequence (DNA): TGTGCCTGGAGGATGACAGGGGGCATCAGGGATGAGCAGTTCTTC. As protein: CAWRMTGGIRDEQFF.

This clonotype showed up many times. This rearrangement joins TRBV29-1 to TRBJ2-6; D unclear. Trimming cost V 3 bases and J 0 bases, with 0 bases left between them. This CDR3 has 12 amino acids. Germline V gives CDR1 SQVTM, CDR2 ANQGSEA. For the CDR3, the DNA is TGCAGCGTTGACTCTGGGGCCAACGTCCTGACTTTC. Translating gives CSVDSGANVLTF.

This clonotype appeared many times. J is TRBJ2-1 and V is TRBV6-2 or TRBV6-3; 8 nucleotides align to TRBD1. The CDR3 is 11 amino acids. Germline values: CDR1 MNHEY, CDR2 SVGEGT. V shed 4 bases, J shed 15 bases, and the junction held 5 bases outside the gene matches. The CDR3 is CASSSRDRPFF. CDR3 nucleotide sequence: TGTGCCAGCAGTTCGCGGGACAGGCCGTTCTTC.